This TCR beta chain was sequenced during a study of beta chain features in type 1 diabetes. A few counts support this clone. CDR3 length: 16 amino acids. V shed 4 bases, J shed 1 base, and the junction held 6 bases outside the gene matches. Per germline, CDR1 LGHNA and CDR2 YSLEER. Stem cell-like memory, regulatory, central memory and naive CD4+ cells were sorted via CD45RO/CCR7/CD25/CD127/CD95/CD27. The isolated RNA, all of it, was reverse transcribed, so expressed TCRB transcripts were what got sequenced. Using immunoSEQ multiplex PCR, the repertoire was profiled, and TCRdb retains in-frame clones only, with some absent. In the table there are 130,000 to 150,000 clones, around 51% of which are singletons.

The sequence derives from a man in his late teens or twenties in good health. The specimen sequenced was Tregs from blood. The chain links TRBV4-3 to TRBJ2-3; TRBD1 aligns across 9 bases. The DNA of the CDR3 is TGCGCCAGCAGCCCTATCCGGGACAGGGGCACAGATACGCAGTATTTT. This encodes CASSPIRDRGTDTQYF.